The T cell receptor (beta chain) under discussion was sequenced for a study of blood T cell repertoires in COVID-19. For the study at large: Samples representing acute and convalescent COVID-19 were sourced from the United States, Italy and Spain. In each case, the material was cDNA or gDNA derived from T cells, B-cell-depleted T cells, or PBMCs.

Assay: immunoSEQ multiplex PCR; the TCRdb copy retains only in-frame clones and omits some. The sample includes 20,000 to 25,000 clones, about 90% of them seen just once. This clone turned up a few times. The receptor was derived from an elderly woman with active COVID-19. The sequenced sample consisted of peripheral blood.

Here the CDR3 DNA reads TGTGCCAGCAGCCGAGACACGTATCAGCCCCAGCATTTT. It is translated as CASSRDTYQPQHF. The chain is built from TRBV5-5 and TRBJ1-5; D is unclear. Looked up from germline, CDR1 is SGHKS and CDR2 is YYEKEE (reference sequence). The V and J ends lost 4 bases and 5 bases respectively, with 10 bases between them. This CDR3 comprises 13 residues.